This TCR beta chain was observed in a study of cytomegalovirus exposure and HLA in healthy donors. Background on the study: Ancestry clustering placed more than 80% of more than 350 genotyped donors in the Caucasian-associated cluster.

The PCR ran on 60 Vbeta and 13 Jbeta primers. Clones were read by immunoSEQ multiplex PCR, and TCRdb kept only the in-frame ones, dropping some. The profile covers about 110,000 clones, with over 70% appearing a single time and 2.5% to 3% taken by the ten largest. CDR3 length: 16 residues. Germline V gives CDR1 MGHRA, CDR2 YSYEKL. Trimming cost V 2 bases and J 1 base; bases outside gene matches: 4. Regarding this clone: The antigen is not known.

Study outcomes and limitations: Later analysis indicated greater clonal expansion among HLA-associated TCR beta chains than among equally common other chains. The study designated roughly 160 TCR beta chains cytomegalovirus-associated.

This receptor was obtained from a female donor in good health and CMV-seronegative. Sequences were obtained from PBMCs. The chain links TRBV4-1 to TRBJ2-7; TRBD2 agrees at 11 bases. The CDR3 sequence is CASSQWGLAASYEQYF. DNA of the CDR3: TGCGCCAGCAGCCAATGGGGACTAGCGGCTTCCTACGAGCAGTACTTC.